This T cell receptor (beta chain) stems from a study of spatial heterogeneity in lung cancer. The overall study: The study observed each unique TCR and UMI combination more than ten times on average in raw reads. Regarding the study as a whole: Resection saw ubiquitous expanded tumor TCRs appear in blood more than follow-up did.

Each TCR cDNA molecule bore a unique molecular identifier. TCRdb re-derived calls from the 5' RACE reads in MiXCR, one entry per CDR3 protein. The sample yields 30,000 or so distinct CDR3 sequences, about 8.8% seen once. Noted time point: sample taken at primary tumor resection. Whole RNA was taken from tumor, nontumor lung or frozen PBMC; it was then sequenced unsorted. This clonotype was detected many times. Its antigen is unknown. V lost 2 bases to trimming and J lost 8 bases; unmatched junction nucleotides: 3. CDR1 MNHEY and CDR2 SVGEGT come from the germline V gene. This CDR3 has 14 residues. The V and J genes are TRBV6-2 or TRBV6-3 and TRBJ2-1; 10 nucleotides align to TRBD1. The TCR was taken from a female donor with early-stage non-small cell lung cancer. Sample: PBMCs, taken at surgery. In DNA form, the CDR3 reads TGTGCCAGCAGTTACGGGACAGGGGTCGATGAGCAGTTCTTC. It translates to CASSYGTGVDEQFF.